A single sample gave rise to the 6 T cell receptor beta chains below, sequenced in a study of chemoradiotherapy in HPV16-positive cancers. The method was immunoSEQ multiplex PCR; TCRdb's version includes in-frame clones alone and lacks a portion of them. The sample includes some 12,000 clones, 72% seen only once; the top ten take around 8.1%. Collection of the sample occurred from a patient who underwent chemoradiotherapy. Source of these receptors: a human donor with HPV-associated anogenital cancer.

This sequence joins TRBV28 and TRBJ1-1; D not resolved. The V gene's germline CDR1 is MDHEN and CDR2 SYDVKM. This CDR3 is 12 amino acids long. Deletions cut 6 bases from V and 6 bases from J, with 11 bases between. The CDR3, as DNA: TGTGCCAGCAGCCCCCCGGAGGCTGAAGCTTTCTTT. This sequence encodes CASSPPEAEAFF.

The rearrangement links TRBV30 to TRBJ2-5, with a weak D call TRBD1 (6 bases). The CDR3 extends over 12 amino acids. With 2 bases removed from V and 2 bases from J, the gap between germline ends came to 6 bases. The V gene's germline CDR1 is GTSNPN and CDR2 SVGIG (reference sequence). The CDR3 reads CAWSTGQETQYF. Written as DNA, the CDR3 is TGTGCCTGGAGTACAGGGCAAGAGACCCAGTACTTC.

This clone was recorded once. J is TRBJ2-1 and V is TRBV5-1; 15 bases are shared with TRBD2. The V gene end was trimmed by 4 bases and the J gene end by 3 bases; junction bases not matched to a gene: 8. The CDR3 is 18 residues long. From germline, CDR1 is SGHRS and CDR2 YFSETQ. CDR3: CASSTGLAGGRDYNEQFF. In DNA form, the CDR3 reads TGCGCCAGCAGCACCGGACTAGCGGGAGGGAGAGACTACAATGAGCAGTTCTTC.

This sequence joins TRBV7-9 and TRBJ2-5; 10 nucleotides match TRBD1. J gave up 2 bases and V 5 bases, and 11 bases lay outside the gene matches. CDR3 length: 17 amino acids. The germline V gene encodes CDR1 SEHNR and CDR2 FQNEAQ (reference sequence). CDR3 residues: CASSPKDRGRKQETQYF. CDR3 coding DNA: TGTGCCAGCAGCCCAAAGGACAGGGGGAGAAAACAAGAGACCCAGTACTTC.

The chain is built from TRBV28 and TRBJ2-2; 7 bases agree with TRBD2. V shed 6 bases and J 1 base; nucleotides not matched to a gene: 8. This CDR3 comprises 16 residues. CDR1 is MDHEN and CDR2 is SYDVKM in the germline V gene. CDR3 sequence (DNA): TGTGCCAGCAGGGCTTATTGGGGGGGGAACACCGGGGAGCTGTTTTTT. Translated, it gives CASRAYWGGNTGELFF.

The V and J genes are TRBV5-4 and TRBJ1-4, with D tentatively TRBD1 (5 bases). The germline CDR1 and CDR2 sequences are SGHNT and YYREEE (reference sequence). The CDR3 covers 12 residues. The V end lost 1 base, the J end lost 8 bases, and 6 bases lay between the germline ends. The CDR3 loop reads CASSLWGEKLFF. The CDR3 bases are TGTGCCAGCAGCTTGTGGGGCGAAAAACTGTTTTTT.